What follows describes a single T cell receptor (beta chain). Its antigen is still unknown. This CDR3 spans 14 amino acids. CDR1 is SNHLY and CDR2 is FYNNEI in the germline V gene. This sample is part of a study of PD-1 blockade in classical Hodgkin lymphoma. Whole-study results and caveats: Complete responders matched newly diagnosed patients in baseline diversity.

All patients relapsed after autologous stem cell transplantation, and brentuximab vedotin exposure varied. Profiling relied on immunoSEQ multiplex PCR, and the TCRdb table lists in-frame clones only, not all of them. The table has some 41,000 clones, around 88% seen once. The sequences come from peripheral blood mononuclear cells (PBMCs), collected before the second cycle of nivolumab. This TCR came from a human donor with classical Hodgkin lymphoma. The chain couples TRBV2 to TRBJ2-5; a weak D match, TRBD2 (5 bases). The tail of the sequence fits TRBJ2-7 better, so the J call may be wrong. The CDR3 loop is CASNYQGRGDEQYF. In DNA, the CDR3 is TGTGCCAGCAACTATCAAGGCCGGGGTGACGAGCAGTACTTC.